This record concerns one T cell receptor (beta chain) sequence. The entry originates in a study of OX40 agonist ivuxolimab in advanced cancers. Here immunoSEQ multiplex PCR was the method, and the copy in TCRdb shows in-frame clones only, minus some. The profile shows 30,000 or so clones, 70% to 90% of them singletons. Trimming cost V 3 bases and J 1 base, with 18 bases left between them. The CDR3 length is 17 residues. From germline, CDR1 is SEHNR and CDR2 FQNEAQ (reference sequence). This receptor was taken from an adult with an advanced solid tumor such as melanoma, head and neck, liver or kidney cancer. Specimen: CD4+ or CD8+ T cells sorted from blood, collected in a trial of the OX40 agonist ivuxolimab. The chain is built from TRBV7-9 and TRBJ1-1, with D tentatively TRBD1 (6 bases). In DNA, the CDR3 is TGTGCCAGCAGCTTTTTTGGGGGGGCGAGAGGGAACACTGAAGCTTTCTTT. Protein: CASSFFGGARGNTEAFF.